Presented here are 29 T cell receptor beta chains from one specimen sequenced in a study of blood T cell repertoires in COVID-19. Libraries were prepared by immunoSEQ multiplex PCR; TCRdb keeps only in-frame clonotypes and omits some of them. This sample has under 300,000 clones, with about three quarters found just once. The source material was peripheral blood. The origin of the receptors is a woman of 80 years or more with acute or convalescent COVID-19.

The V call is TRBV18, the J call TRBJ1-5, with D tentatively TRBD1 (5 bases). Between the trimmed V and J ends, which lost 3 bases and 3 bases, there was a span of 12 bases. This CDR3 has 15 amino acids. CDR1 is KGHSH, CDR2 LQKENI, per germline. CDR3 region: CASSPQGLYNQPQHF. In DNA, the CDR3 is TGTGCCAGCTCACCCCAGGGCCTCTACAATCAGCCCCAGCATTTT.

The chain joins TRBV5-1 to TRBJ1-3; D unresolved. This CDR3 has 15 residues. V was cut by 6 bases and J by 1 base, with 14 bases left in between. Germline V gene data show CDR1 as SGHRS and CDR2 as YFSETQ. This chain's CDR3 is CASTREGVSGNTIYF. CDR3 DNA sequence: TGCGCCAGCACACGGGAGGGAGTATCTGGAAACACCATATATTTT.

CDR3 in amino acids: CASSTQVTPPQHF. The DNA of the CDR3 is TGTGCCAGTAGTACACAGGTGACGCCGCCCCAGCATTTT. This chain uses TRBV19 with TRBJ1-5; tentative D call: TRBD1 (5 bases). The germline V gene has CDR1 LNHDA and CDR2 SQIVND (reference sequence). The length of the CDR3 is 13 residues. V was clipped by 4 bases and J by 9 bases, with 13 bases between them.

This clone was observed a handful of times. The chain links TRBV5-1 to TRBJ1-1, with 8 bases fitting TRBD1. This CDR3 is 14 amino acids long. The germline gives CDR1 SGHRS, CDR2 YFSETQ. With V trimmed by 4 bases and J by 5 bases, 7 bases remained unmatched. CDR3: CASSPTGGETEAFF. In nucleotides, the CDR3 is TGCGCCAGCAGCCCTACAGGGGGGGAAACTGAAGCTTTCTTT.

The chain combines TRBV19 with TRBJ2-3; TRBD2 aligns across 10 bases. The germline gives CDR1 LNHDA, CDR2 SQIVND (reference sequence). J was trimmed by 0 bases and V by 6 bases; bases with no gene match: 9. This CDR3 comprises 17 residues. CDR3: CASRQMLAGASTDTQYF. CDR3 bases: TGTGCCAGTAGACAAATGCTAGCGGGAGCGAGCACAGATACGCAGTATTTT.

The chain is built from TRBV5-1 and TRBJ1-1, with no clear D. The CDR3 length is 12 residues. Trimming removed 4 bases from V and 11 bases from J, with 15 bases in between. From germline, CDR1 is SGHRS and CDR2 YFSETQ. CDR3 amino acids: CASSGGPPGAFF. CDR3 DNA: TGCGCCAGCAGCGGCGGGCCCCCCGGTGCTTTCTTT.

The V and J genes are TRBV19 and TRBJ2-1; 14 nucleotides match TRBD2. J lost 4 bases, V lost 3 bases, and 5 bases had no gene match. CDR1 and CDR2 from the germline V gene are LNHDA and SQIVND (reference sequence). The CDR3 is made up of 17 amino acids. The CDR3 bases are TGTGCCAGTAGTATTGGACTAGCGGGAGGCTGGTACAATGAGCAGTTCTTC. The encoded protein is CASSIGLAGGWYNEQFF. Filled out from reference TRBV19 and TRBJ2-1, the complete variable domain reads DGGITQSPKYLFRKEGQNVTLSCEQNLNHDAMYWYRQDPGQGLRLIYYSQIVNDFQKGDIAEGYSVSREKKESFPLTVTSAQKNPTAFYLCASSIGLAGGWYNEQFFGPGTRLTVL.

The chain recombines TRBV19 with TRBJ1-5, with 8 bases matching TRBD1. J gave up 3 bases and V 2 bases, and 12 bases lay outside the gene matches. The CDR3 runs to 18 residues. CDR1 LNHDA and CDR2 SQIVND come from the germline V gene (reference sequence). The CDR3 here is CASSIRRTGFGNNQPQHF. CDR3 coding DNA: TGTGCCAGTAGTATACGGAGGACAGGGTTTGGCAACAATCAGCCCCAGCATTTT. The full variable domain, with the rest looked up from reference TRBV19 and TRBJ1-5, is DGGITQSPKYLFRKEGQNVTLSCEQNLNHDAMYWYRQDPGQGLRLIYYSQIVNDFQKGDIAEGYSVSREKKESFPLTVTSAQKNPTAFYLCASSIRRTGFGNNQPQHFGDGTRLSIL.

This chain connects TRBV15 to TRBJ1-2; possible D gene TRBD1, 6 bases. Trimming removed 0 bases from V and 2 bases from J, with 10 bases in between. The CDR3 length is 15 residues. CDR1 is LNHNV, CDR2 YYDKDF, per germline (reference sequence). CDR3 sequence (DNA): TGTGCCACCAGCAGAGATCAGACAGGCAACTATGGCTACACCTTC. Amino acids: CATSRDQTGNYGYTF.

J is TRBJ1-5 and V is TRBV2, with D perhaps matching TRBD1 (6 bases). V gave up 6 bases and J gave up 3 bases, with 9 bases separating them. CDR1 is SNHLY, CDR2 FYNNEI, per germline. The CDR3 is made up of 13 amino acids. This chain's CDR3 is CASSTGYNQPQHF. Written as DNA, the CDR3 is TGTGCCAGCAGCACAGGGTACAATCAGCCCCAGCATTTT. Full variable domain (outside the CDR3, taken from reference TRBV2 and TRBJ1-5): EPEVTQTPSHQVTQMGQEVILRCVPISNHLYFYWYRQILGQKVEFLVSFYNNEISEKSEIFDDQFSVERPDGSNFTLKIRSTKLEDSAMYFCASSTGYNQPQHFGDGTRLSIL.

CDR3 bases: TGTGCCAGCAGCCCTAACCGGGGGTACAATGAGCAGTTCTTC. As protein: CASSPNRGYNEQFF. The genes are TRBV7-7 and TRBJ2-1; maybe TRBD2 (6 bases). The V end lost 5 bases, the J end lost 4 bases, and 12 bases lay between the germline ends. Germline values: CDR1 SSHAT, CDR2 FNYEAQ (reference sequence). The CDR3 covers 14 residues.

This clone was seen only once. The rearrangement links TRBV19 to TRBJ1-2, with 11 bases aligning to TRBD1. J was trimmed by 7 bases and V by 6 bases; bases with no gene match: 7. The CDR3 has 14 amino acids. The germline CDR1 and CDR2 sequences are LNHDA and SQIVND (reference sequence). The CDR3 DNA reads TGTGCCAGTAGCGCCCCGGACAGGGGGCTTGGCTACACCTTC. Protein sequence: CASSAPDRGLGYTF.

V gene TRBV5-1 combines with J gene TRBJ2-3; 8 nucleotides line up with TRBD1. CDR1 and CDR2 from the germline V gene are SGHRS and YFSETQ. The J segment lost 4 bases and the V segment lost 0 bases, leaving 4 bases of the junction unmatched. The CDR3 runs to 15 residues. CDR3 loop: CASSLGGQVPDTQYF. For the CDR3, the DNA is TGCGCCAGCAGCTTGGGGGGACAGGTGCCAGATACGCAGTATTTT.

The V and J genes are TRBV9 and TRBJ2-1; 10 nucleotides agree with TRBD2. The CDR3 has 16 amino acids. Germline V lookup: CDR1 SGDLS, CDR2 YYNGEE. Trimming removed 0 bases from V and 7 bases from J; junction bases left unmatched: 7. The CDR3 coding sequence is TGTGCCAGCAGCGTAGGGCTAGCGGGAGACAGGAATGAGCAGTTCTTC. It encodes CASSVGLAGDRNEQFF.

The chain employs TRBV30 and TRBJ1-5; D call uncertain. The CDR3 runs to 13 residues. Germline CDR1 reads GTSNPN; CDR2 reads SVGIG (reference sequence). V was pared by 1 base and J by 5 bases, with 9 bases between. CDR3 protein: CAWSGSGDQPQHF. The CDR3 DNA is TGTGCCTGGAGTGGTTCGGGAGATCAGCCCCAGCATTTT. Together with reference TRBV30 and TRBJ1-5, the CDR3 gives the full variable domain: SQTIHQWPATLVQPVGSPLSLECTVEGTSNPNLYWYRQAAGRGLQLLFYSVGIGQISSEVPQNLSASRPQDRQFILSSKKLLLSDSGFYLCAWSGSGDQPQHFGDGTRLSIL.

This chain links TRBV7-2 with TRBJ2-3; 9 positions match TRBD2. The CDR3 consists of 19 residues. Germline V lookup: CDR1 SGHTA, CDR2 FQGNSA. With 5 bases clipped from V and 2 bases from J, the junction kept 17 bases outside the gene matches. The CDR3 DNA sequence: TGTGCCAGCAGCCTACGGGGAATAGCGGGAGTCCCAAACACAGATACGCAGTATTTT. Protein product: CASSLRGIAGVPNTDTQYF. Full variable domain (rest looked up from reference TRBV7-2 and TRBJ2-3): GAGVSQSPSNKVTEKGKDVELRCDPISGHTALYWYRQSLGQGLEFLIYFQGNSAPDKSGLPSDRFSAERTGGSVSTLTIQRTQQEDSAVYLCASSLRGIAGVPNTDTQYFGPGTRLTVL.

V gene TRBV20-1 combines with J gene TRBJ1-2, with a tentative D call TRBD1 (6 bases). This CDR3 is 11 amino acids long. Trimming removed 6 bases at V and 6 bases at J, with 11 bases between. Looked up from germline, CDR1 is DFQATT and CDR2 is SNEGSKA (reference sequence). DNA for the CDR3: TGCAGTGCCTCCCCAGGGGATGGCTACACCTTC. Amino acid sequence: CSASPGDGYTF.

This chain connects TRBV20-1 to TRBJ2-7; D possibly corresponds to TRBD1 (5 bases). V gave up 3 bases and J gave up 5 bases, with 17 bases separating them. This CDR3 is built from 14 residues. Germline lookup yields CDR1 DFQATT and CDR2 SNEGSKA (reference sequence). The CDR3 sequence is CSASIQSGWDEQYF. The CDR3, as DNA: TGCAGTGCTAGTATACAGTCAGGGTGGGACGAGCAGTACTTC.

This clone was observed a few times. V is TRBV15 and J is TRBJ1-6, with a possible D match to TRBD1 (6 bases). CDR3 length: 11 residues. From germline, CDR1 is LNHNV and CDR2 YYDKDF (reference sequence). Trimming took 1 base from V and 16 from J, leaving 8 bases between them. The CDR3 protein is CATSRGGPLHF. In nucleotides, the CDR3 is TGTGCCACCAGCAGAGGGGGGCCTCTCCACTTT.

CDR3 nucleotides: TGTGCCAGCGGGAGACTTTCTGAAGCTTTCTTT. Translated: CASGRLSEAFF. This chain joins TRBV2 and TRBJ1-1; D is uncertain. The germline V gene encodes CDR1 SNHLY and CDR2 FYNNEI. This CDR3 comprises 11 residues. Trimming cost V 8 bases and J 6 bases, with 10 bases left between them.

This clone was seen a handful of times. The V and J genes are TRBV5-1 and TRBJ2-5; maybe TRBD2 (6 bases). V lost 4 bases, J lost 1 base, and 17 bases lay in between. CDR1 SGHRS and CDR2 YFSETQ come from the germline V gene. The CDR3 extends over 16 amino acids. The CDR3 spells CASSIGGAGTQETQYF. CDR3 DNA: TGCGCCAGCAGCATCGGAGGGGCGGGAACCCAAGAGACCCAGTACTTC.

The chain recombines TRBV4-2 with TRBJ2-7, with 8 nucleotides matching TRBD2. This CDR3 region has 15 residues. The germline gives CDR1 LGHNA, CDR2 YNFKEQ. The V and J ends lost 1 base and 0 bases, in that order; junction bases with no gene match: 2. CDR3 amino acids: CASSQVGLVSYEQYF. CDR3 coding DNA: TGTGCCAGCAGCCAAGTGGGACTAGTCTCCTACGAGCAGTACTTC.

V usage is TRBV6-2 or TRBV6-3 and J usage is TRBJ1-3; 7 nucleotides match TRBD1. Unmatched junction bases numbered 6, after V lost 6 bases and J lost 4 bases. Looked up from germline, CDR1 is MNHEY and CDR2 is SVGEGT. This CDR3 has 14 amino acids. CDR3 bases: TGTGCCAGCAGCTTGACAGGGAAAGGAAACACCATATATTTT. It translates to CASSLTGKGNTIYF.

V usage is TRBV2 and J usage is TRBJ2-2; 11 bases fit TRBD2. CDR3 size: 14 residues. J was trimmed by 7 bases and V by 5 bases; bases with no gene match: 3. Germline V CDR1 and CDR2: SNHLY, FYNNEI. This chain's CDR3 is CASSTGLAGGELFF. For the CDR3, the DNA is TGTGCCAGCAGTACCGGACTAGCGGGCGGGGAGCTGTTTTTT.

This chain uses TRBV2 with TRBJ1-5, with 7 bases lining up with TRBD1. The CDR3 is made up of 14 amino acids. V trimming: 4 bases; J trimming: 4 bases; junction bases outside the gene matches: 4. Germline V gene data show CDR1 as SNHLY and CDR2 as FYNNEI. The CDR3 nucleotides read TGTGCCAGCAGTGGACAGGGCTTTAATCAGCCCCAGCATTTT. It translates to CASSGQGFNQPQHF.

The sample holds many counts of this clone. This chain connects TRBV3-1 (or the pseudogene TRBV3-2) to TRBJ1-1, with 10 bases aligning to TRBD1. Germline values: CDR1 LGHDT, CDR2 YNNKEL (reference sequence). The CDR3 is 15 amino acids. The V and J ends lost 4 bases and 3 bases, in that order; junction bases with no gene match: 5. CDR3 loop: CASSPRDRGYTEAFF. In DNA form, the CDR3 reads TGTGCCAGCAGCCCCCGGGACAGGGGTTACACTGAAGCTTTCTTT.

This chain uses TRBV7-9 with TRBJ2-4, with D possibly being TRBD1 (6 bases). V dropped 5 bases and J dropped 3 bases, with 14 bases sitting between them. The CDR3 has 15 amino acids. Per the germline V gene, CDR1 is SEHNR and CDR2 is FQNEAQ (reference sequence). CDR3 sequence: CASSPGQIDKNIQYF. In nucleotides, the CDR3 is TGTGCCAGCAGCCCCGGACAGATCGACAAAAACATTCAGTACTTC.

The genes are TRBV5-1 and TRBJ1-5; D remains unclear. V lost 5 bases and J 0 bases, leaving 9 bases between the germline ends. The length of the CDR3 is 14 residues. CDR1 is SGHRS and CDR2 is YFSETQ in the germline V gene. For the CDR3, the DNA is TGCGCCAGCAGAGAGGGCAATAGCAATCAGCCCCAGCATTTT. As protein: CASREGNSNQPQHF.

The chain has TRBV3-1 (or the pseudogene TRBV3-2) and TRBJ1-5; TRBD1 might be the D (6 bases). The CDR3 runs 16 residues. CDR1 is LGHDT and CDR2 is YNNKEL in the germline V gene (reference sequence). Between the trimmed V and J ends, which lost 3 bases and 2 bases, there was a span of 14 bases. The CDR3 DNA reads TGTGCCAGCAGCCACGGGGGGGGCGGTGGCAATCAGCCCCAGCATTTT. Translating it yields CASSHGGGGGNQPQHF.